One sample yielded the 25 T cell receptor beta chains listed below, sequenced in a study of vaccination effects on CD4 cells after COVID-19. Before sequencing, viral peptide pools were used by the ViraFEST assay to expand antigen-specific CD4+ T cells. Following culture for about ten days, CD4+ T cells were isolated. BNT162b2 vaccine or mRNA-1273 vaccine was given to participants in two doses. The protocol was immunoSEQ multiplex PCR, while the TCRdb copy is restricted to in-frame clones and leaves out a portion. Of around 23,000 clones in the sample, about 72% were seen once. Their antigens remain unidentified. Sample: CD4+ T cells from PBMCs cultured with HCoV-229E spike peptides, taken after COVID-19 vaccination. Every receptor here comes from a human donor who received a COVID-19 vaccine.

V is TRBV6-5 and J is TRBJ1-3; TRBD1 matches at 7 bases. The germline gives CDR1 MNHEY, CDR2 SVGAGI. J lost 4 bases, V lost 0 bases, and 6 bases had no gene match. The CDR3 is 16 amino acids. The CDR3 is CASSYSITGDGNTIYF. The CDR3 DNA sequence: TGTGCCAGCAGTTACTCGATAACAGGGGACGGAAACACCATATATTTT.

DNA for the CDR3: TGTGCCAGCAACCCGGGGCCCAGAGGCTATGGCTACACCTTC. The encoded protein is CASNPGPRGYGYTF. The chain recombines TRBV6-5 with TRBJ1-2, with D perhaps matching TRBD1 (5 bases). Trimming left V 7 bases short and J 4 bases short, with 16 bases between. The CDR3 spans 14 residues. Germline CDR1 is MNHEY and CDR2 is SVGAGI.

The chain joins TRBV30 to TRBJ1-6, with 10 bases identical to TRBD1. Germline-derived CDR1 and CDR2 are GTSNPN and SVGIG (reference sequence). Trimming took 1 base from V and 11 from J; bases not matched to a gene: 5. The CDR3 loop spans 14 amino acids. The CDR3 is CAWSGTGGTAPLHF. CDR3 DNA sequence: TGTGCCTGGAGTGGGACAGGGGGAACGGCACCCCTCCACTTT.

This clone is classed as medium-sized. V gene TRBV10-2 combines with J gene TRBJ2-3, with 10 bases that match TRBD2. The J segment lost 4 bases and the V segment lost 5 bases, leaving 6 bases of the junction unmatched. The germline gives CDR1 WSHSY, CDR2 SAAADI. The CDR3 spans 15 residues. The chain's CDR3 is CASSLAGVLADTQYF. The CDR3, as DNA: TGCGCCAGCAGTCTAGCGGGAGTCCTCGCAGATACGCAGTATTTT.

This chain joins TRBV5-1 and TRBJ2-1; D call uncertain. V shed 5 bases and J shed 8 bases, with 8 bases lying between them. The CDR3 runs to 11 residues. CDR1 and CDR2 (germline): SGHRS, YFSETQ. The CDR3 DNA is TGCGCCAGCAGTGCACTGCATGAGCAGTTCTTC. Protein sequence: CASSALHEQFF.

The DNA for the CDR3 is TGTGCCAGCAGCCGGGGGACAGGGGCTTACGAGCAGTACTTC. Translated: CASSRGTGAYEQYF. The chain employs TRBV6-5 and TRBJ2-7; 10 bases line up with TRBD1. With 6 bases clipped from V and 4 bases from J, the junction kept 6 bases outside the gene matches. Germline V lookup: CDR1 MNHEY, CDR2 SVGAGI. The CDR3 is 14 residues long.

The J gene is TRBJ2-1, the V gene TRBV6-2 or TRBV6-3; 12 nucleotides line up with TRBD2. The CDR3 has 17 amino acids. J gave up 0 bases and V 5 bases, and 5 bases lay outside the gene matches. Germline V gene lookup returns CDR1 MNHEY and CDR2 SVGEGT. CDR3: CASSLAGGASSYNEQFF. The CDR3 region has the DNA TGTGCCAGCAGTCTAGCGGGAGGGGCGAGCTCCTACAATGAGCAGTTCTTC.

V and J are TRBV2 and TRBJ2-1; 11 positions agree with TRBD2. In germline, CDR1 is SNHLY, CDR2 FYNNEI. The junction had 8 bases not matched to a gene; V was cut back by 7 bases and J by 6 bases. CDR3 length: 15 amino acids. The DNA of the CDR3 is TGTGCCAGCACCACCGGGACTAGCGGCTCCAATGAGCAGTTCTTC. Its translation is CASTTGTSGSNEQFF.

This chain connects TRBV6-5 to TRBJ1-5; weak D call: TRBD1 (6 bases). The CDR3 is 15 residues long. Trimming stripped 0 bases from V and 6 bases from J, with 12 bases between. CDR1 MNHEY and CDR2 SVGAGI come from the germline V gene. DNA of the CDR3: TGTGCCAGCAGTTACTCGGGGACAACTCCTCAGCCCCAGCATTTT. Translating it yields CASSYSGTTPQPQHF.

V and J are TRBV21-1 and TRBJ2-7; TRBD2, the table's D call, lacks a check against the DNA. TRBV21-1 is labeled a pseudogene. The CDR3 is 16 amino acids. CDR3 amino acids: CASSKAPQLVSYEQYF. CDR3 sequence (DNA): TGTGCCAGCAGCAAAGCCCCACAACTAGTATCCTACGAGCAGTACTTC.

The V call is TRBV27, the J call TRBJ2-7; D perhaps matches TRBD1 (6 bases). With 3 bases removed from V and 2 bases from J, the gap between germline ends came to 11 bases. Looked up from germline, CDR1 is MNHEY and CDR2 is SMNVEV (reference sequence). This CDR3 has 14 amino acids. CDR3 sequence reads: CASSFGRGTYEQYF. As DNA, the CDR3 is TGTGCCAGCAGTTTTGGCAGGGGTACCTACGAGCAGTACTTC.

This clone occurred a few times. This chain uses TRBV7-9 with TRBJ2-3, with D maybe TRBD1 (5 bases). The CDR3 has 13 residues. The germline gives CDR1 SEHNR, CDR2 FQNEAQ (reference sequence). Trimming left V 1 base short and J 6 bases short, with 8 bases between. The CDR3 sequence: CASSLDRPDTQYF. CDR3 DNA: TGTGCCAGCAGCTTAGACAGGCCGGATACGCAGTATTTT.

The DNA of the CDR3 is TGTGCCAGTAGTATAAGCCCAGGGGTGGATTCACCCCTCCACTTT. The encoded protein is CASSISPGVDSPLHF. The V and J genes are TRBV19 and TRBJ1-6, with D tentatively TRBD1 (6 bases). The CDR3 is 15 amino acids. With 2 bases removed from V and 8 bases from J, the gap between germline ends came to 13 bases. CDR1 is LNHDA and CDR2 is SQIVND in the germline V gene (reference sequence).

The chain is built from TRBV15 and TRBJ2-7; D is unclear. Deletions cut 8 bases from V and 0 bases from J, with 11 bases between. There are 13 residues in the CDR3. Germline V lookup: CDR1 LNHNV, CDR2 YYDKDF (reference sequence). The CDR3 DNA sequence: TGTGCCACCTCCGAGACAACCTCCTACGAGCAGTACTTC. Residues: CATSETTSYEQYF. The complete variable domain, with remaining parts taken from reference TRBV15 and TRBJ2-7, reads DAMVIQNPRYQVTQFGKPVTLSCSQTLNHNVMYWYQQKSSQAPKLLFHYYDKDFNNEADTPDNFQSRRPNTSFCFLDIRSPGLGDTAMYLCATSETTSYEQYFGPGTRLTVT.

This rearrangement joins TRBV29-1 to TRBJ2-3, with a tentative D call TRBD2 (6 bases). This CDR3 is 13 amino acids long. The germline gives CDR1 SQVTM, CDR2 ANQGSEA. V gave up 7 bases and J gave up 2 bases, with 13 bases separating them. CDR3 DNA: TGCAGCGCCGGGGGAGTGCCCACAGATACGCAGTATTTT. Translation gives CSAGGVPTDTQYF.

The chain joins TRBV5-1 to TRBJ2-2; 9 nucleotides align to TRBD2. V gave up 0 bases and J gave up 0 bases; unmatched junction bases: 15. This CDR3 is built from 21 residues. From germline, CDR1 is SGHRS and CDR2 YFSETQ. The CDR3 bases are TGCGCCAGCAGCTTGGTCCTGTCGGGCGGGGGGGTTTACCCGAACACCGGGGAGCTGTTTTTT. Translated: CASSLVLSGGGVYPNTGELFF.

The chain recombines TRBV5-5 with TRBJ2-7, with TRBD1 matching 8 bases. V lost 7 bases, J lost 1 base, and 13 bases stayed unmatched. The CDR3 spans 16 residues. The germline V gene encodes CDR1 SGHKS and CDR2 YYEKEE (reference sequence). This CDR3 is CASGGGGQGLSYEQYF. As DNA, the CDR3 is TGTGCCAGCGGCGGAGGAGGACAGGGCCTTTCCTACGAGCAGTACTTC.

This sequence joins TRBV19 and TRBJ1-5, with 8 bases aligning to TRBD1. V lost 4 bases and J lost 0; bases outside the gene matches: 5. Per the germline V gene, CDR1 is LNHDA and CDR2 is SQIVND (reference sequence). The CDR3 is 16 residues long. CDR3 in DNA: TGTGCCAGTAGTACCGGACAGGGAATTAGCAATCAGCCCCAGCATTTT. Its translation: CASSTGQGISNQPQHF.

The rearrangement joins TRBV9 to TRBJ2-2; 7 bases match TRBD1. V lost 2 bases and J lost 7; bases outside the gene matches: 14. In germline, CDR1 is SGDLS, CDR2 YYNGEE. The CDR3 consists of 17 residues. The CDR3 DNA is TGTGCCAGCAGCGTCCCCTTTATTAGGGGGCTGAGCGGGGAGCTGTTTTTT. Translating gives CASSVPFIRGLSGELFF.

CDR3 region: CASSASGNTIYF. CDR3 coding DNA: TGTGCCAGTAGTGCCTCTGGAAACACCATATATTTT. V is TRBV19 and J is TRBJ1-3, with no clear D. The CDR3 has 12 residues. Trimming took off 5 bases at V and 0 bases at J, with 2 bases between the two ends. CDR1 and CDR2 (germline): LNHDA, SQIVND (reference sequence).

This clone showed up just once. The chain joins TRBV27 to TRBJ1-1; D call uncertain. With 2 bases removed from V and 3 bases from J, the gap between germline ends came to 4 bases. There are 12 residues in the CDR3. CDR1 is MNHEY and CDR2 is SMNVEV in the germline V gene (reference sequence). The CDR3 DNA is TGTGCCAGCAGTTTAAGGTACACTGAAGCTTTCTTT. It specifies CASSLRYTEAFF.

V usage is TRBV19 and J usage is TRBJ1-1, with D perhaps matching TRBD1 (5 bases). V lost 10 bases, J lost 4 bases, and 13 bases lay in between. The length of the CDR3 is 12 residues. The germline gives CDR1 LNHDA, CDR2 SQIVND (reference sequence). The CDR3 sequence is CATRLGGTEAFF. As DNA, the CDR3 is TGTGCCACCCGTCTGGGGGGCACTGAAGCTTTCTTT.

The CDR3 region has the DNA TGTGCCAGCAGCTTAGTAGCCGCCGGGGAGCTGTTTTTT. It codes for CASSLVAAGELFF. This chain uses TRBV7-9 with TRBJ2-2; no definite D call. In germline, CDR1 is SEHNR, CDR2 FQNEAQ (reference sequence). This CDR3 has 13 residues. V was pared by 1 base and J by 6 bases, with 6 bases between.

The chain joins TRBV5-1 to TRBJ2-2, with 9 bases matching TRBD2. The V gene's germline CDR1 is SGHRS and CDR2 YFSETQ. There are 15 residues in the CDR3. The trim removed 4 bases at V and 5 bases at J, leaving 6 bases unmatched. The CDR3 reads CASSGSGGLTGELFF. The CDR3 DNA sequence: TGCGCCAGCAGCGGTAGCGGGGGTCTTACCGGGGAGCTGTTTTTT.

This clone has only a few counts. The rearrangement links TRBV10-3 to TRBJ2-7; possible D gene TRBD2, 6 bases. Trimming cost V 8 bases and J 6 bases, with 14 bases left between them. The CDR3 covers 12 residues. Germline loops: CDR1 ENHRY, CDR2 SYGVKD. The CDR3 sequence: CAIGGGLGEQYF. CDR3 bases: TGTGCCATCGGCGGAGGGCTAGGCGAGCAGTACTTC.